What follows are 22 T cell receptor beta chains derived from one specimen sequenced in a study of T cell clonality in common variable immunodeficiency. Libraries were prepared by immunoSEQ multiplex PCR; TCRdb keeps only in-frame clonotypes and omits some of them. Listed here are approximately 52,000 clones without any singletons, the top ten holding 3% to 3.5%. The sample comprised peripheral blood mononuclear cells. These receptors all stem from a person aged 18 to 70 in good health.

In this sample, this clone turned up many times. CDR3 sequence: CASSGTTSGSGDTQYF. The CDR3 bases that were read are TGCGCCAGCAGCGGAACGACTAGCGGGAGTGGAGATACG. The chain carries TRBV5-1 and TRBJ2-3; 12 bases match TRBD2. The read terminates 3 residues before the CDR3 end, so the remaining end is supplied by the germline J gene. Trimming at V came to 4 bases and at J to 5 bases, leaving 8 bases not matched to a gene. The CDR3 sequence is 16 residues long. Germline lookup yields CDR1 SGHRS and CDR2 YFSETQ.

Incomplete CDR3 DNA: TGTGCCAGCAGCTTAGCAGTGGGGACTAGCGGGAAGAACGAG. Translating gives CASSLAVGTSGKNE. The CDR3 reads in full as CASSLAVGTSGKNEQYF. This chain links TRBV7-2 with TRBJ2-7, with 13 bases identical to TRBD2. The CDR3 goes on 3 residues after the read ends, and that part is filled in from the germline J gene. Per the germline V gene, CDR1 is SGHTA and CDR2 is FQGNSA. This CDR3 comprises 17 residues. The J segment lost 5 bases and the V segment lost 0 bases, leaving 7 bases of the junction unmatched.

The sample holds many counts of this clone. The missing CDR3 end, 3 residues past where the read stops, is filled in from the germline J gene. This rearrangement joins TRBV6-2 or TRBV6-3 to TRBJ1-1, with D possibly being TRBD1 (6 bases). This CDR3 comprises 17 residues. In germline, CDR1 is MNHEY, CDR2 SVGEGT. V gave up 6 bases and J gave up 4 bases, with 24 bases separating them. The DNA read from the CDR3 is TGTGCCAGCAGCCAACCTGGACAGACGGTTCGGTCCACTGAA. Translating gives CASSQPGQTVRSTE. The full CDR3 sequence reads CASSQPGQTVRSTEAFF.

This clone occurred many times. The read falls 3 residues short of the CDR3 end, and the missing part is taken from the germline J gene. V usage is TRBV14 and J usage is TRBJ2-2, with D possibly matching TRBD2 (6 bases). V was shortened by 4 bases and J by 4 bases, with 13 bases between the two germline ends. Germline V CDR1 and CDR2: SGHDN, FVKESK. The CDR3 spans 15 residues. Partial CDR3 DNA: TGTGCCAGCAGCCCCCTTAGCGGCACCACCGGGGAG. Translating gives CASSPLSGTTGE. The full CDR3 reads CASSPLSGTTGELFF.

This clone was found a few times. The CDR3 goes on 3 residues after the read ends, and that part is filled in from the germline J gene. This chain connects TRBV18 to TRBJ2-2; D possibly corresponds to TRBD2 (6 bases). The CDR3 spans 13 residues. In germline, CDR1 is KGHSH, CDR2 LQKENI. The CDR3 spells CASSPGLNEKLFF. The DNA read from the CDR3 is TGTGCCAGCTCACCGGGACTTAATGAAAAG.

This clone was recorded many times. With the read ending 3 residues before the CDR3 end, the germline J gene is used to fill in that end. The chain joins TRBV7-6 to TRBJ1-5; possible D gene TRBD1, 5 bases. CDR1 is SGHVS, CDR2 FNYEAQ, per germline. V was shortened by 5 bases and J by 4 bases, with 15 bases between the two germline ends. CDR3 length: 15 amino acids. The sequenced CDR3 bases are TGTGCCAGCAGCCCAGGCACAGGACATAATCAGCCC. It codes for CASSPGTGHNQP. The full CDR3 protein is CASSPGTGHNQPQHF.

This clone came up many times. The CDR3 end lies 3 residues beyond the end of the read and is filled in from the germline J gene. The chain links TRBV7-9 to TRBJ2-1, with D perhaps TRBD1 (5 bases). Germline V gene sequence: CDR1 SEHNR, CDR2 FQNEAQ (reference sequence). The germline V and J ends were trimmed by 5 bases and 8 bases, with 13 bases remaining between them. This CDR3 spans 13 amino acids. The part of the CDR3 DNA that was read is TGTGCCAGCAGCCCAGGGTCTGACGATGAG. Translated, it gives CASSPGSDDE. The full CDR3 protein reads CASSPGSDDEQFF.

The table lists this clone with many counts. The missing CDR3 end, 3 residues past where the read stops, is filled in from the germline J gene. The chain combines TRBV12-3 or TRBV12-4 with TRBJ2-7, with D possibly matching TRBD1 (6 bases). The CDR3 length is 14 residues. The V gene lost 3 bases and the J gene lost 3 bases, with 12 bases spanning the gap. The CDR3 sequence: CASSFGTKNYEQYF. The DNA read from the CDR3 is TGTGCCAGCAGTTTTGGGACAAAGAACTACGAG.

This clone was found many times. The read halts 3 residues ahead of the CDR3 end, with the missing end drawn from the germline J gene. The gene calls are TRBV10-1 and TRBJ1-1; 8 positions match TRBD1. This CDR3 has 17 amino acids. J lost 4 bases, V lost 4 bases, and 14 bases had no gene match. The germline V gene has CDR1 WNHNN and CDR2 SYGVQD (reference sequence). CDR3 bases read: TGCGCCAGCAGTGGACCCTGCCGGACAGGGAGGGGCACTGAA. As protein: CASSGPCRTGRGTE. From start to end, the CDR3 is CASSGPCRTGRGTEAFF.

This clone was recorded at least ten times. Read data end 3 residues before the CDR3 end; the end is taken from the germline J gene. The rearrangement uses TRBV14 and TRBJ1-1; D is possibly TRBD1 (6 bases). This CDR3 comprises 14 residues. Germline CDR1 and CDR2: SGHDN and FVKESK. V was clipped by 4 bases and J by 1 base, with 10 bases between them. Incomplete CDR3 DNA: TGTGCCAGCAGCCGGGGGCGGAGGAACACTGAA. Protein sequence: CASSRGRRNTE. The CDR3 in full is CASSRGRRNTEAFF.

In its sample, this clone was seen many times. The CDR3 extends 3 residues past the end of the read, so its final part is completed from the germline J gene. This chain connects TRBV5-1 to TRBJ2-5, with D uncertain. V lost 4 bases and J lost 1, with 8 bases in between. The germline gives CDR1 SGHRS, CDR2 YFSETQ. The CDR3 sequence is 13 residues long. Partial CDR3 DNA: TGCGCCAGCAGCCTAAGGGTCCAAGAGACC. Translating gives CASSLRVQET. The entire CDR3 sequence reads CASSLRVQETQYF.

This clone was recorded at least ten times. The CDR3 extends 3 residues past the end of the read, so its final part is completed from the germline J gene. The chain uses TRBV29-1 and TRBJ1-3; D is uncertain. Germline V CDR1 and CDR2: SQVTM, ANQGSEA. V lost 0 bases and J lost 0, with 6 bases in between. The CDR3 spans 14 residues. CDR3 DNA, as far as it was read: TGCAGCGTTGAAGAAGGCTTCTCTGGAAACACC. It specifies CSVEEGFSGNT. The entire CDR3 protein reads CSVEEGFSGNTIYF.

This clone was counted many times. The CDR3 sequence is CASSHGEAGGQETQYF. The part of the CDR3 DNA that was read is TGCGCCAGCAGCCACGGGGAAGCGGGAGGGCAAGAGACC. The V gene is TRBV5-1, the J gene TRBJ2-5, with 10 bases that match TRBD2. The read terminates 3 residues ahead of where the CDR3 ends, so the germline J gene completes it. V shed 4 bases and J 2 bases; nucleotides not matched to a gene: 8. The germline V gene has CDR1 SGHRS and CDR2 YFSETQ. This CDR3 has 16 amino acids.

This clone was observed many times. The read ends 3 residues early relative to the CDR3; the germline J gene fills the gap. This sequence joins TRBV20-1 and TRBJ2-3; 10 positions agree with TRBD2. V lost 4 bases and J lost 2; bases outside the gene matches: 6. From germline, CDR1 is DFQATT and CDR2 SNEGSKA (reference sequence). The CDR3 totals 15 residues. The CDR3 here is CSAIPSGRATDTQYF. Partial CDR3 DNA: TGCAGTGCTATTCCCAGCGGGAGGGCCACAGATACG.

At least ten counts were recorded for this clone. The sequenced fragment ends 3 residues before the CDR3 boundary, so the rest is inferred from the germline J gene. The genes are TRBV14 and TRBJ2-1; 11 nucleotides align to TRBD2. This CDR3 spans 16 amino acids. J gave up 0 bases and V 5 bases, and 3 bases lay outside the gene matches. Germline V lookup: CDR1 SGHDN, CDR2 FVKESK. CDR3 sequence reads: CASSELAGVSYNEQFF. Incomplete CDR3 DNA: TGTGCCAGCAGCGAACTAGCGGGGGTCTCCTACAATGAG.

This clone was seen repeatedly, ten times or more. The read finishes 3 residues shy of the CDR3 end, and the germline J gene is used to complete it. J is TRBJ2-7 and V is TRBV29-1; the D is unclear. The CDR3 consists of 11 residues. V lost 1 base to trimming and J lost 6 bases, with 7 bases between them. Germline assignment: CDR1 SQVTM and CDR2 ANQGSEA. The DNA read from the CDR3 is TGCAGCGTTGAAGCCGGGTCCGAG. Protein: CSVEAGSE. The complete CDR3 sequence is CSVEAGSEQYF.

At least ten counts were recorded for this clone. The CDR3 spells CSAGSGTYYNEQFF. The sequenced CDR3 bases are TGCAGTGCTGGCTCCGGGACATACTACAATGAG. The chain links TRBV20-1 to TRBJ2-1, with a tentative D call TRBD1 (6 bases). The read is 3 residues too short to cover the CDR3 end, so that end is filled in from the germline J gene. The germline V gene encodes CDR1 DFQATT and CDR2 SNEGSKA (reference sequence). The CDR3 sequence is 14 residues long. V was clipped by 5 bases and J by 3 bases, with 14 bases between them.

This clone was observed at least ten times. The sequenced fragment ends 3 residues before the CDR3 boundary, so the rest is inferred from the germline J gene. The V and J genes are TRBV7-9 and TRBJ2-3; D might be TRBD1 (6 bases). The CDR3 loop spans 14 amino acids. The germline gives CDR1 SEHNR, CDR2 FQNEAQ (reference sequence). Deletions cut 4 bases from V and 0 bases from J, with 8 bases between. The sequenced CDR3 bases are TGTGCCAGCAGCTCAGGGGCCAGCACAGATACG. Translating gives CASSSGASTDT. The entire CDR3 is CASSSGASTDTQYF. Together with reference TRBV7-9 and TRBJ2-3, the CDR3 gives the full variable domain: DTGVSQNPRHKITKRGQNVTFRCDPISEHNRLYWYRQTLGQGPEFLTYFQNEAQLEKSRLLSDRFSAERPKGSFSTLEIQRTEQGDSAMYLCASSSGASTDTQYFGPGTRLTVL.

Turning to this clone: The read ends 3 residues shy of where the CDR3 ends; the end is completed using the germline J gene. The V call is TRBV11-2, the J call TRBJ2-1; D not certain. CDR1 is SGHAT and CDR2 is FQNNGV in the germline V gene. The CDR3 runs 14 residues. V dropped 5 bases and J dropped 8 bases, with 16 bases sitting between them. CDR3 region: CASSPGLGGDEQFF. CDR3 DNA, as far as it was read: TGTGCCAGCAGCCCGGGTCTGGGTGGCGATGAG.

In its sample, this clone was seen many times. The DNA ends 3 residues before the CDR3 does, and the rest of the CDR3 is filled in from the germline J gene. This chain links TRBV4-2 with TRBJ1-4, with D perhaps matching TRBD1 (5 bases). The length of the CDR3 is 18 residues. Germline CDR1 reads LGHNA; CDR2 reads YNFKEQ. Trimming stripped 2 bases from V and 0 bases from J, with 16 bases between. CDR3: CASSQIRQRSATNEKLFF. CDR3 DNA (partial): TGTGCCAGCAGCCAAATTCGACAGAGAAGTGCAACTAATGAAAAA.

At least ten counts were recorded for this clone. CDR3 in amino acids: CASSEGGWWLTDTQYF. Incomplete CDR3 DNA: TGTGCCAGCAGTGAAGGAGGTTGGTGGCTCACAGATACG. This chain uses TRBV6-1 with TRBJ2-3; no firm D call. The read halts 3 residues ahead of the CDR3 end, with the missing end drawn from the germline J gene. V lost 1 base to trimming and J lost 2 bases, with 13 bases between them. In germline, CDR1 is MNHNS, CDR2 SASEGT. The CDR3 consists of 16 residues.

This clone came up many times. The read is 3 residues too short to cover the CDR3 end, so that end is filled in from the germline J gene. The V gene is TRBV30, the J gene TRBJ1-5, with TRBD1 as a possible D gene (5 bases). V lost 6 bases and J lost 0, with 15 bases in between. The CDR3 consists of 15 residues. CDR1 is GTSNPN and CDR2 is SVGIG in the germline V gene (reference sequence). CDR3 protein: CACTTQGYSNQPQHF. CDR3 DNA, as far as it was read: TGTGCCTGCACAACCCAGGGATATAGCAATCAGCCC.